This T cell receptor (beta chain) was retrieved from a study of siplizumab effects on memory and regulatory T cells. V shed 3 bases and J 6 bases; nucleotides not matched to a gene: 3. There are 14 residues in the CDR3. Germline CDR1 reads SGHAT; CDR2 reads FQNNGV. The assay was immunoSEQ multiplex PCR, and TCRdb's table has in-frame clones only and misses some. Altogether fewer than 60,000 clones are present, approximately 93% being singletons, with the ten largest covering approximately 17%. Input material: CD8+ T cells sorted from blood. The TCR comes from a human donor in good health. The chain has TRBV11-2 and TRBJ2-7, with 12 bases identical to TRBD1. CDR3 loop: CASSLGQGAFEQYF. The DNA of the CDR3 is TGTGCCAGCAGCTTGGGACAGGGGGCCTTCGAGCAGTACTTC.